The 20 T cell receptor beta chains listed next were all sequenced from one sample in a study of OX40 agonist ivuxolimab in advanced cancers. Measured with immunoSEQ multiplex PCR; TCRdb has only the in-frame clones, and not every one. The data contain 50,000 to 70,000 clones, about 93% of them singletons. The sample consisted of CD4+ or CD8+ T cells sorted from blood, taken in a trial of the OX40 agonist ivuxolimab. These receptors all stem from an adult with an advanced solid tumor such as melanoma, head and neck, liver or kidney cancer.

CDR3 loop: CASSQGTGELFF. DNA for the CDR3: TGTGCCAGCAGTCAGGGAACCGGGGAGCTGTTTTTT. V and J are TRBV6-6 and TRBJ2-2; tentative D call: TRBD1 (5 bases). Trimming took off 5 bases at V and 5 bases at J, with 6 bases between the two ends. Germline CDR1 is MNHNY and CDR2 is SVGAGI (reference sequence). The CDR3 length is 12 residues.

The rearrangement uses TRBV28 and TRBJ2-7, with D perhaps matching TRBD2 (6 bases). This CDR3 has 14 residues. The germline V gene has CDR1 MDHEN and CDR2 SYDVKM. The ends were cut back, 6 bases at V and 0 bases at J, with 12 bases in the middle. CDR3 sequence: CASRLAWASYEQYF. For the CDR3, the DNA is TGTGCCAGCAGGCTAGCGTGGGCCTCCTACGAGCAGTACTTC. The variable domain in full, completed from reference TRBV28 and TRBJ2-7, reads DVKVTQSSRYLVKRTGEKVFLECVQDMDHENMFWYRQDPGLGLRLIYFSYDVKMKEKGDIPEGYSVSREKKERFSLILESASTNQTSMYLCASRLAWASYEQYFGPGTRLTVT.

This chain joins TRBV4-1 and TRBJ2-7; 8 nucleotides match TRBD2. The CDR3 covers 16 residues. Germline V lookup: CDR1 MGHRA, CDR2 YSYEKL. V dropped 3 bases and J dropped 6; count of bases not matched to a gene: 13. Here the CDR3 reads CASSHDSGIFLGEQYF. The DNA for the CDR3 is TGCGCCAGCAGCCATGATAGCGGGATTTTCCTCGGCGAGCAGTACTTC.

This sequence joins TRBV5-5 and TRBJ2-7; TRBD1 aligns across 7 bases. CDR3 length: 14 amino acids. The germline V gene encodes CDR1 SGHKS and CDR2 YYEKEE (reference sequence). V lost 0 bases and J lost 3; bases outside the gene matches: 3. Here the CDR3 reads CASSLGQGGYEQYF. CDR3 in DNA: TGTGCCAGCAGCTTGGGACAGGGCGGCTACGAGCAGTACTTC.

This clone was detected a few times. The chain has TRBV9 and TRBJ2-1; D is perhaps TRBD2 (5 bases). The CDR3 contains 16 residues. Trimming stripped 4 bases from V and 7 bases from J, with 21 bases between. Per the germline V gene, CDR1 is SGDLS and CDR2 is YYNGEE. The CDR3 nucleotides are TGTGCCAGCAGCCCCCCTGTAGGTAGTGGGAGAAATGAGCAGTTCTTC. Amino acids: CASSPPVGSGRNEQFF.

The chain is built from TRBV6-5 and TRBJ1-1; D gene uncertain. CDR3 length equals 13 residues. Germline V gene data show CDR1 as MNHEY and CDR2 as SVGAGI. Trimming removed 6 bases from V and 1 base from J, with 9 bases in between. For the CDR3, the DNA is TGTGCCAGCAGCCCCCGGTCGAACACTGAAGCTTTCTTT. Translated: CASSPRSNTEAFF.

The rearrangement joins TRBV9 to TRBJ2-1, with 11 bases lining up with TRBD2. V was pared by 0 bases and J by 7 bases, with 3 bases of the junction left unmatched. CDR1 is SGDLS, CDR2 YYNGEE, per germline. This CDR3 comprises 15 residues. CDR3 nucleotide sequence: TGTGCCAGCAGCGTAGAACTAGCGGGAGCAAATGAGCAGTTCTTC. As protein: CASSVELAGANEQFF.

This rearrangement joins TRBV6-5 to TRBJ2-4; the match to TRBD1 covers 7 bases. This CDR3 is built from 15 residues. Germline trimming cut 6 bases from V and 8 bases from J; bases unmatched to any gene: 13. Germline V gene lookup returns CDR1 MNHEY and CDR2 SVGAGI. In nucleotides, the CDR3 is TGTGCCAGCAGACTTAGACAGGGTAATTGGTACATTCAGTACTTC. Translated: CASRLRQGNWYIQYF.

J is TRBJ2-4 and V is TRBV19, with D uncertain. V was cut by 7 bases and J by 0 bases, with 7 bases left in between. Per germline, CDR1 LNHDA and CDR2 SQIVND (reference sequence). This CDR3 comprises 13 residues. The CDR3 region has the DNA TGTGCCAGTACCCTATTAGCCAAAAACATTCAGTACTTC. It specifies CASTLLAKNIQYF.

The V gene is TRBV19, the J gene TRBJ1-1, with D possibly being TRBD1 (5 bases). The germline V gene encodes CDR1 LNHDA and CDR2 SQIVND (reference sequence). The CDR3 sequence is 18 residues long. Trimming took 3 bases from V and 4 from J, leaving 24 bases between them. This chain's CDR3 is CASSMSGRVERAATEAFF. In nucleotides, the CDR3 is TGTGCCAGTAGTATGTCCGGCAGGGTGGAAAGGGCGGCCACTGAAGCTTTCTTT.

There are a few counts of this clone. The chain couples TRBV7-9 to TRBJ2-4; the D gene is possibly TRBD2 (5 bases). The CDR3 totals 13 residues. Germline V gene data show CDR1 as SEHNR and CDR2 as FQNEAQ (reference sequence). V lost 5 bases and J 8 bases, leaving 13 bases between the germline ends. For the CDR3, the DNA is TGTGCCAGCAGCCCCGCGGGTTGGGACATTCAGTACTTC. Its translation is CASSPAGWDIQYF.

The V and J genes are TRBV28 and TRBJ2-7; 8 positions match TRBD1. The CDR3 is 17 residues long. From germline, CDR1 is MDHEN and CDR2 SYDVKM. V was clipped by 5 bases and J by 0 bases; unmatched bases: 12. In DNA form, the CDR3 reads TGTGCCAGCAGTCGATCCCAGGGGGCCCTACTCTCCTACGAGCAGTACTTC. It encodes CASSRSQGALLSYEQYF.

The chain employs TRBV7-3 and TRBJ2-3; the match to TRBD2 covers 7 bases. The germline CDR1 and CDR2 sequences are SGHTA and FQGTGA. The CDR3 spans 15 residues. V shed 3 bases and J 0 bases; nucleotides not matched to a gene: 3. The CDR3 region is CASSLTGGSTDTQYF. The DNA for the CDR3 is TGTGCCAGCAGCTTGACGGGGGGAAGCACAGATACGCAGTATTTT.

This chain uses TRBV4-3 with TRBJ2-7; D not certain. The V gene lost 0 bases and the J gene lost 3 bases, with 6 bases spanning the gap. The length of the CDR3 is 13 residues. Germline values: CDR1 LGHNA, CDR2 YSLEER. CDR3 residues: CASSQDRVYEQYF. The CDR3 bases are TGCGCCAGCAGCCAAGATCGGGTCTACGAGCAGTACTTC.

This chain uses TRBV27 with TRBJ2-4, with 10 bases that match TRBD1. V lost 2 bases and J lost 9; bases outside the gene matches: 10. The CDR3 extends over 16 amino acids. CDR1 MNHEY and CDR2 SMNVEV come from the germline V gene (reference sequence). CDR3 protein: CASSLEEDRGVFIQYF. CDR3 nucleotides: TGTGCCAGCAGTTTAGAGGAGGACAGGGGGGTTTTCATTCAGTACTTC.

The rearrangement uses TRBV30 and TRBJ2-7; possibly TRBD1 for D (5 bases). This CDR3 is built from 12 residues. V lost 3 bases to trimming and J lost 4 bases, with 10 bases between them. Germline V gene lookup returns CDR1 GTSNPN and CDR2 SVGIG (reference sequence). The chain's CDR3 is CAWRDTGYEQYF. CDR3 in DNA: TGTGCCTGGAGGGACACAGGTTACGAGCAGTACTTC.

The CDR3 DNA is TGTGCCAGCAGCCCCGACCCTCGGACAGAAGAGACCCAGTACTTC. Its translation is CASSPDPRTEETQYF. This chain uses TRBV13 with TRBJ2-5; perhaps TRBD1 as D (6 bases). This CDR3 has 15 residues. CDR1 is PRHDT and CDR2 is FYEKMQ in the germline V gene (reference sequence). V gave up 5 bases and J gave up 3 bases, with 16 bases separating them.

This clone appeared once. V gene TRBV6-5 combines with J gene TRBJ2-2, with a tentative D call TRBD2 (7 bases). The CDR3 covers 14 residues. V lost 8 bases and J 13 bases, leaving 23 bases between the germline ends. Germline V gene lookup returns CDR1 MNHEY and CDR2 SVGAGI. CDR3 amino acids: CASVTRGVGRGLFF. Written as DNA, the CDR3 is TGTGCCAGCGTCACCCGGGGGGTGGGCAGGGGGCTGTTTTTT.

The chain employs TRBV19 and TRBJ2-1; a possible D gene is TRBD2 (5 bases). V was shortened by 2 bases and J by 10 bases, with 12 bases between the two germline ends. Germline V CDR1 and CDR2: LNHDA, SQIVND (reference sequence). This CDR3 contains 13 residues. The CDR3 here is CASSISQAAEQFF. CDR3 in DNA: TGTGCCAGTAGTATATCCCAAGCGGCCGAGCAGTTCTTC.

V is TRBV4-2 and J is TRBJ2-7; D gene uncertain. Trimming took 3 bases from V and 0 from J, leaving 9 bases between them. CDR1 and CDR2 (germline): LGHNA, YNFKEQ. The CDR3 spans 14 residues. This CDR3 is CASSHPGPSYEQYF. In DNA form, the CDR3 reads TGTGCCAGCAGCCATCCCGGACCCTCCTACGAGCAGTACTTC.